This T cell receptor (beta chain) was obtained from a study of cytotoxic CD8 clonotypes in ibrutinib-treated CLL (dated by TCRdb to about 2021). As for the study more broadly: In this cohort, 15 patients were treatment-naive and approximately twelve were relapsed/refractory, while around 18 had unmutated IGHV. Partial responses were observed in about 24 patients and complete responses in 2; after a median follow-up of roughly 62 months, remission was maintained in 15 or so patients and progression was observed in some 12. Longitudinal samples were obtainable from about 30% of the roughly 90 participants in the trial. Every sample from remission and from progressive disease was obtained while the patients were still on ibrutinib. Response samples were taken after a median of roughly 12 months on treatment, ranging from about 6 to 36 months. An average of approximately 260,000 productive templates and tens of thousands of productive rearrangements was obtained per sample. Cryopreserved peripheral blood mononuclear cells were obtained prior to treatment, at the time of response, and at either disease progression or sustained remission. Study-wide conclusions, independent of this receptor: At ibrutinib response clonality went up, during sustained remission it held steady, and at progression it dropped back toward baseline. Baseline clonality was found to be higher than that of age-matched healthy donors and was strongly correlated with circulating CD8+ T-cell counts. Public clonotypes were rare and either shrank or stayed stable during treatment, and the rise in clonality at ibrutinib response reflected expansion of private clonotypes. Sampling times were not matched between patients in sustained remission and patients whose disease was progressing, and lymph node repertoires were not examined.

Read against the paper, the sample's time point label means: roughly 12 months on ibrutinib. Around 2 micrograms of genomic DNA were extracted from cryopreserved PBMCs for TCR beta library preparation. High-throughput TCR beta sequencing was performed on longitudinal blood samples from CLL patients receiving ibrutinib monotherapy. The patients took part in an open-label, single-center phase 2 trial of ibrutinib monotherapy. From a lookup of the germline V gene (reference sequence), CDR1 and CDR2 are SEHNR and FQNEAQ. The CDR3 runs 14 residues from the cysteine to the phenylalanine. The DNA shown is the 42-base CDR3, in frame from base 1. V loses 4 bases, J loses 0 bases, and the germline ends lie 8 bases apart. In regard to this clone: Its cognate antigen has yet to be identified. No much larger clone is present one base from it, and per-base qualities are unavailable.

On a MiSeq, deep resolution sequencing aimed for a depth between 1 in 1 million and 1 in 200,000 T cells, with each clonotype covered around 9.2x on average. TCR beta libraries were generated with the immunoSEQ hsTCRB Kit. For the original study's pipeline: ImmunoSEQ Data Assistant and ImmunoSEQ Analyzer were used for data analysis, and V, D and J genes were assigned according to IMGT definitions. Clonality, which ranges from 0 to 1, was calculated by subtracting the normalized Shannon entropy of productive rearrangement frequencies from one. Only overrepresented clonotypes making up at least 0.05% of the repertoire of each patient were included in the public clonotype analysis. Thirteen age-matched healthy donor repertoires from immuneACCESS were used as controls for clonality. Imported from immuneACCESS, the table was reduced by TCRdb to in-frame sequences with V and J called. These copies leave out some clones; in studies compared against another copy, an unresolved V gene accounts for under half, and the cause of the remainder is not known. V and J calls plus clone size are reproduced from that table; the DNA served to infer D and trimming. In all, the sample holds some 200,000 clones, and about 75% of those were seen once. About 6.4% of the sample is held by the ten biggest clonotypes.

This receptor was obtained from a human donor with chronic lymphocytic leukemia. Sequencing used PBMCs, obtained after 12 months of ibrutinib treatment. The V gene is TRBV7-9 and the J gene is TRBJ2-3; TRBD1 is a weak D gene call, 5 bases matching. The DNA is TGTGCCAGCAGCTGGGGCGGAAGCACAGATACGCAGTATTTT. Its coded protein is CASSWGGSTDTQYF.